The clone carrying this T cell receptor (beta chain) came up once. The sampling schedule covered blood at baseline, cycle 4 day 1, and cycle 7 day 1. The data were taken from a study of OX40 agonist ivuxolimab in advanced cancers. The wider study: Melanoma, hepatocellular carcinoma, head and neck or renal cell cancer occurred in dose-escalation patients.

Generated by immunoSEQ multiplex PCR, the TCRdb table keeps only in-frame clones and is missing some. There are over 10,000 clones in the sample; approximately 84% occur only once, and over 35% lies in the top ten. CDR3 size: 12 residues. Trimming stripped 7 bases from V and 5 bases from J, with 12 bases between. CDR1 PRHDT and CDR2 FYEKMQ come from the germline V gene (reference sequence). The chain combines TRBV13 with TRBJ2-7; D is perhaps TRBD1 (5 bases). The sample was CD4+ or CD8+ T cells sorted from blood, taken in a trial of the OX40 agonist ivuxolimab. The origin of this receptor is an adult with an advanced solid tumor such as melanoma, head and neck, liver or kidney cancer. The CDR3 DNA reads TGTGCCAGCATGCTAGGGGTAAACGAGCAGTACTTC. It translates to CASMLGVNEQYF.